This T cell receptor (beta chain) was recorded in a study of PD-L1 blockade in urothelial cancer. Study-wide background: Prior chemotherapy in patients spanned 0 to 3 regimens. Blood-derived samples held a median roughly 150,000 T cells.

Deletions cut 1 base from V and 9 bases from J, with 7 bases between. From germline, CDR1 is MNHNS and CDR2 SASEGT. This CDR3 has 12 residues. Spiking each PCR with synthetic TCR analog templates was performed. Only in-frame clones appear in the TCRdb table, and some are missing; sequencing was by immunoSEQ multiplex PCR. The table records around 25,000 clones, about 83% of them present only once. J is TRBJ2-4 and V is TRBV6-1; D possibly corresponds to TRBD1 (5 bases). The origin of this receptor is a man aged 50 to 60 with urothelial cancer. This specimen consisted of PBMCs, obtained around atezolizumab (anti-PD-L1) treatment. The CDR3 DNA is TGTGCCAGCAGTGAAGACAGGAGCATTCAGTACTTC. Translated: CASSEDRSIQYF.